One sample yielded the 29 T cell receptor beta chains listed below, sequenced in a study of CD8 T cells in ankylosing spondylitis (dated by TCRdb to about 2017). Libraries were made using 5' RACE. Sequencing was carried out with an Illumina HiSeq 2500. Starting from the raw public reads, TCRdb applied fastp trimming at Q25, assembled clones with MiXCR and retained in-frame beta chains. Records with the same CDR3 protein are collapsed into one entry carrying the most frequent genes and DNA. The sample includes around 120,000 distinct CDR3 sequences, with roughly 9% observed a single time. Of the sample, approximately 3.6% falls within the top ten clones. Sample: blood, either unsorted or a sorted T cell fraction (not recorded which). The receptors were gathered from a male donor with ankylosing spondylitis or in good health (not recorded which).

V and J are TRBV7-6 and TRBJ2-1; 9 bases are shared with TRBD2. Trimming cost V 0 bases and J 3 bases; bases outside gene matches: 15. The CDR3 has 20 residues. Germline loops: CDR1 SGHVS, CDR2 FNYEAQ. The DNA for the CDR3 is TGTGCCAGCAGCTTAGCGGAACCGGAGGTAGCGGGAGCCCTCTACAATGAGCAGTTCTTC. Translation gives CASSLAEPEVAGALYNEQFF.

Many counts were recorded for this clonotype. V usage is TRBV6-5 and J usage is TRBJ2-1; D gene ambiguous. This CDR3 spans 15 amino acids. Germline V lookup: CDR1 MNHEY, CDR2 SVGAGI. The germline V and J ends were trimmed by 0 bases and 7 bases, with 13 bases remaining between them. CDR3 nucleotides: TGTGCCAGCAGTTACTCGAATCAGAAGCTTAATGAGCAGTTCTTC. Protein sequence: CASSYSNQKLNEQFF.

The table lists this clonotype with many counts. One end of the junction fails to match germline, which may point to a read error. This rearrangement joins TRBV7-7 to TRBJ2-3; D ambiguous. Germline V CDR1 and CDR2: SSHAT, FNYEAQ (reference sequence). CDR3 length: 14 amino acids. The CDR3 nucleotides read TGTGCTAGCAGCTTAGGTATTGGCACAGATACGCAGTATTTT. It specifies CASSLGIGTDTQYF. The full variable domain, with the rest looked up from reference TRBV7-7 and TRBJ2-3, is GAGVSQSPRYKVTKRGQDVTLRCDPISSHATLYWYQQALGQGPEFLTYFNYEAQPDKSGLPSDRFSAERPEGSISTLTIQRTEQRDSAMYRCASSLGIGTDTQYFGPGTRLTVL.

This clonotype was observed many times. CDR3 coding DNA: TGTGCCAGCGGAAAGGCCGCGCTGAGCACAGATACGCAGTATTTT. Its translation is CASGKAALSTDTQYF. The chain recombines TRBV7-2 with TRBJ2-3; D is unresolved. V was shortened by 8 bases and J by 0 bases, with 15 bases between the two germline ends. The V gene's germline CDR1 is SGHTA and CDR2 FQGNSA. This CDR3 spans 15 amino acids.

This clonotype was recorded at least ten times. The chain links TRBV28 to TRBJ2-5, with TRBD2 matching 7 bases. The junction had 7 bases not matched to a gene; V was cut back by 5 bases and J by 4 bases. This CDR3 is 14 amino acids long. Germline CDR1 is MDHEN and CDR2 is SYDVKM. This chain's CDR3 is CASSPRLAGETQYF. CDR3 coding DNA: TGTGCCAGCAGTCCCCGACTAGCCGGAGAGACCCAGTACTTC.

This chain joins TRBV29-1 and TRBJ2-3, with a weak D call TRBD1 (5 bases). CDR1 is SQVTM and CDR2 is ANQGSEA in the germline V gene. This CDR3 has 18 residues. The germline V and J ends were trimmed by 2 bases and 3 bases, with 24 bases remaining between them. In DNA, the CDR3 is TGCAGCGTTGAATTCCCCGCCAGGGAAGACCCTAAAACAGATACGCAGTATTTT. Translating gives CSVEFPAREDPKTDTQYF.

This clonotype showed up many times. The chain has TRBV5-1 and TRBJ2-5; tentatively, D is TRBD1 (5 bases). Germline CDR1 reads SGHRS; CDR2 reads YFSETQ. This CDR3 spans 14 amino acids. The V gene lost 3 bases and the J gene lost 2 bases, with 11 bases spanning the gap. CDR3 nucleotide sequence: TGCGCCAGCAGCTCTGGGGCAGGGCAAGAGACCCAGTACTTC. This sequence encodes CASSSGAGQETQYF.

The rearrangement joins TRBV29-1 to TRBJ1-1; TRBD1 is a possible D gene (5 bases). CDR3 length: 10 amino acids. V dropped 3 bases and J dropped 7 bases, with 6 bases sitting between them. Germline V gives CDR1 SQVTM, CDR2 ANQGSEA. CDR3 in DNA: TGCAGCGTTGAGAGGGGTGAAGCTTTCTTT. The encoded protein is CSVERGEAFF.

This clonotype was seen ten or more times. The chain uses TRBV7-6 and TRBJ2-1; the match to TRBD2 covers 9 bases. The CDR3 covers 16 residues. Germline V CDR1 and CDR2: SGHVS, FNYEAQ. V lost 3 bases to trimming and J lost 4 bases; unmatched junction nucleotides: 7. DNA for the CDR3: TGTGCCAGCAGCTTCCGTGCTAGCGGGAAGTACAATGAGCAGTTCTTC. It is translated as CASSFRASGKYNEQFF.

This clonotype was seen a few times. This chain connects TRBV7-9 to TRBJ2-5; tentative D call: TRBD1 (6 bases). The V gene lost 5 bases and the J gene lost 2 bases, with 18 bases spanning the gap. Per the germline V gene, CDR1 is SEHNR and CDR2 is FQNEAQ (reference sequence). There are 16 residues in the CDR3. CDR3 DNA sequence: TGTGCCAGCAGCCCGAACGTTTGGGGGCTACAAGAGACCCAGTACTTC. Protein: CASSPNVWGLQETQYF.

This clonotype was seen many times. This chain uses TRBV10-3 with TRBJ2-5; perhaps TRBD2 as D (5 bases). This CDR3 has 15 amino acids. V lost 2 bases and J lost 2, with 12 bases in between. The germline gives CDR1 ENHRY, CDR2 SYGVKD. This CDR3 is CAISERGADQETQYF. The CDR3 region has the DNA TGTGCCATCAGTGAGCGGGGAGCGGATCAAGAGACCCAGTACTTC.

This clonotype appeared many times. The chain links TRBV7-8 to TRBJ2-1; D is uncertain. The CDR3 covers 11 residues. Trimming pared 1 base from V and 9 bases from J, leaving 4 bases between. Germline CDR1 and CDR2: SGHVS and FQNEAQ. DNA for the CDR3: TGTGCCAGCAGCTTAGGGGGTGAGCAGTTCTTC. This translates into CASSLGGEQFF.

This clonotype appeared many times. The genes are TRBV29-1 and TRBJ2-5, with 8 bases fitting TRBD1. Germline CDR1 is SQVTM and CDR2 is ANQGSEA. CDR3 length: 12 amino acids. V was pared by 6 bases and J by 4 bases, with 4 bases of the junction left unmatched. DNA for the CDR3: TGCAGCGTGGACAGGGTTGGAGAGACCCAGTACTTC. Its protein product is CSVDRVGETQYF.

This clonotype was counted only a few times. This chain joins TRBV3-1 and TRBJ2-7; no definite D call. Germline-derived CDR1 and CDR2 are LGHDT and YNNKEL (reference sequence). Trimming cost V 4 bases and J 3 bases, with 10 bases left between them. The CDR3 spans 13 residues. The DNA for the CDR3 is TGTGCCAGCAGCCCCCCCTCACGCTACGAGCAGTACTTC. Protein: CASSPPSRYEQYF.

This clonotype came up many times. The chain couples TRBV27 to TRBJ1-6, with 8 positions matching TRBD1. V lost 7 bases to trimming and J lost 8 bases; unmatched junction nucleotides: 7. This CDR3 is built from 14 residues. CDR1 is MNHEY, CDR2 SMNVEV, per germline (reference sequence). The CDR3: CASKTGTGDSPLHF. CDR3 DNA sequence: TGTGCCAGCAAGACCGGGACAGGAGATTCACCCCTCCACTTT.

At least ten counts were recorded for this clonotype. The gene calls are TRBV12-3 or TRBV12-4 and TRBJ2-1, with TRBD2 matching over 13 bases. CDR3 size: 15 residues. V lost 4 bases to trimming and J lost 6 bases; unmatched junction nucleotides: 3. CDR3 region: CASSWTSGGANEQFF. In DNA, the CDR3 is TGTGCCAGCAGTTGGACTAGCGGGGGAGCCAATGAGCAGTTCTTC.

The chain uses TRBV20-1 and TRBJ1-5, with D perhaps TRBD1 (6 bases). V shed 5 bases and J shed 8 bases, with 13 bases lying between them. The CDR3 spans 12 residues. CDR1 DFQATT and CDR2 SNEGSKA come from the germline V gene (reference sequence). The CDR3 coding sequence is TGCAGTGCTGGGCGGGAGGGGGAGCCCCAGCATTTT. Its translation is CSAGREGEPQHF.

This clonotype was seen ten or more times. In DNA, the CDR3 is TGTGCCAGCAGCGTAGGGCCGGGAGGCTACAATGAGCAGTTCTTC. Its translation: CASSVGPGGYNEQFF. The chain employs TRBV9 and TRBJ2-1; 7 bases align to TRBD2. The V gene end was trimmed by 0 bases and the J gene end by 3 bases; junction bases not matched to a gene: 3. Germline V gene sequence: CDR1 SGDLS, CDR2 YYNGEE. The CDR3 is 15 amino acids.

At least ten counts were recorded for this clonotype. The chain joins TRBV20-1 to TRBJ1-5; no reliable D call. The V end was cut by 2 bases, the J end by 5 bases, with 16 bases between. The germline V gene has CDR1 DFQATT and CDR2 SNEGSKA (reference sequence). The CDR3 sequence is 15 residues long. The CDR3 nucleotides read TGCAGTGCTAGATTGACCCAGCGAGGAGATCAGCCCCAGCATTTT. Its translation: CSARLTQRGDQPQHF.

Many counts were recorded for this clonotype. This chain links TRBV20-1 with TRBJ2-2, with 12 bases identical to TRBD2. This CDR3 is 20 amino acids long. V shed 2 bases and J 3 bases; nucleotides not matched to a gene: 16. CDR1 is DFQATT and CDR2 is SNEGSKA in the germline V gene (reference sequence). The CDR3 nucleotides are TGCAGTGCTAGATCCTTCCTGACTAGCGGGAGTCTAGGGGACACCGGGGAGCTGTTTTTT. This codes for CSARSFLTSGSLGDTGELFF.

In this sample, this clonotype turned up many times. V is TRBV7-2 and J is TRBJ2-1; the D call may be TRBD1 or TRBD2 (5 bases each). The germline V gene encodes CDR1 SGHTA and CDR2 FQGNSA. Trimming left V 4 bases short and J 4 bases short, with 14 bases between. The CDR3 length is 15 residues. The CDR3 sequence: CASSSGAGLYNEQFF. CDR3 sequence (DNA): TGTGCCAGCAGCTCTGGGGCTGGACTGTACAATGAGCAGTTCTTC.

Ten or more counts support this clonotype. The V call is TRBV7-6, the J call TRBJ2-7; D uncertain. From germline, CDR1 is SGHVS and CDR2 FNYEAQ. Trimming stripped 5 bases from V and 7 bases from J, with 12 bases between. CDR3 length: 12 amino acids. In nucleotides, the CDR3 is TGTGCCAGCAGCCCCTCACTACGGGAGCAGTACTTC. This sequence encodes CASSPSLREQYF. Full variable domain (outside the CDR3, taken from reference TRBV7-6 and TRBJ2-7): GAGVSQSPRYKVTKRGQDVALRCDPISGHVSLYWYRQALGQGPEFLTYFNYEAQQDKSGLPNDRFSAERPEGSISTLTIQRTEQRDSAMYRCASSPSLREQYFGPGTRLTVT.

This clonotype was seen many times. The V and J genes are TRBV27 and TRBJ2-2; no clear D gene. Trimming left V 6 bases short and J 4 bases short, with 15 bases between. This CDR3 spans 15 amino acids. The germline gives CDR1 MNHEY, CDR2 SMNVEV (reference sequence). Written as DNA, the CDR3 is TGTGCCAGCAGAGGAGCGAAAGCTTTCACCGGGGAGCTGTTTTTT. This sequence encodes CASRGAKAFTGELFF.

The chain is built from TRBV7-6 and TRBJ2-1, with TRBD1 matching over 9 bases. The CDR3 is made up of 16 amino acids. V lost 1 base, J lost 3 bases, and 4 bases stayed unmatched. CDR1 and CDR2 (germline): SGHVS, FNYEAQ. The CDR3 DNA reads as TGTGCCAGCAGCTTAGGGACAGGGGCGGTCTACAATGAGCAGTTCTTC. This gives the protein CASSLGTGAVYNEQFF.

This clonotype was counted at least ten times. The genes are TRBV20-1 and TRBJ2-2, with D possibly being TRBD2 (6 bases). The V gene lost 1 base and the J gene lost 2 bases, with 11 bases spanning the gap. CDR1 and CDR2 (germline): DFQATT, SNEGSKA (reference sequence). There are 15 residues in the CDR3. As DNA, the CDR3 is TGCAGTGCTAGAGGATTAGCGGATAACACCGGGGAGCTGTTTTTT. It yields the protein CSARGLADNTGELFF.

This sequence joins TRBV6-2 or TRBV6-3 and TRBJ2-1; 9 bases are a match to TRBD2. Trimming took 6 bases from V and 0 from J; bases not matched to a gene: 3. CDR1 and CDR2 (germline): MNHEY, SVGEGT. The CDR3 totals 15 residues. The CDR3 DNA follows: TGTGCCAGCAGCATAGCGGGAGACTCCTACAATGAGCAGTTCTTC. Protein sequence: CASSIAGDSYNEQFF.

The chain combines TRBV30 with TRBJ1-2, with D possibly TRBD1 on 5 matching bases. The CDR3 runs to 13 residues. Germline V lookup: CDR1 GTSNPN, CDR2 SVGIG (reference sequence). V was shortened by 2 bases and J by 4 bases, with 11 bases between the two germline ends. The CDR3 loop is CAWSPSGTYGYTF. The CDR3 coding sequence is TGTGCCTGGAGTCCCAGCGGGACCTATGGCTACACCTTC.

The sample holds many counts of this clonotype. The CDR3 protein is CSVLYRVGYEQYF. CDR3 bases: TGCAGCGTACTTTACAGGGTGGGCTACGAGCAGTACTTC. The chain couples TRBV29-1 to TRBJ2-7, with D possibly being TRBD1 (6 bases). Per germline, CDR1 SQVTM and CDR2 ANQGSEA. V shed 6 bases and J shed 3 bases, with 15 bases lying between them. This CDR3 is built from 13 residues.

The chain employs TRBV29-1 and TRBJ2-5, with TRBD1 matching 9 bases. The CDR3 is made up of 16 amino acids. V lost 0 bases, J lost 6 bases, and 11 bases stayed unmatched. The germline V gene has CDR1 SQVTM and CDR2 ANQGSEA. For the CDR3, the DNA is TGCAGCGTTGAAGACACCCTGGACAGGGGCCCCAAGACCCAGTACTTC. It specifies CSVEDTLDRGPKTQYF.